Shown below are 17 T cell receptor beta chains from a single sample sequenced in a study of CD8+ T cells in alopecia areata (dated by TCRdb to 2016 to 2019). Library preparation used the immunoSEQ multiplex PCR assay. For TCR sequencing, RNA was extracted from every sample and reverse transcribed into cDNA to serve as template. TCRdb provides this immuneACCESS table in a form limited to in-frame rearrangements. Some clones are lacking; in checked studies, under half of them reflect an unresolved V gene, and why the rest are absent is not known. For this sample the table gives some 150,000 clones, of which around 87% were detected only once. The top ten clonotypes cover about 12% of the sample. The sample's time point label, decoded: around 4 weeks on oral tofacitinib. Interpreted using the paper, the treatment or condition label stands for: oral pan-JAK inhibitor, 5-10 mg twice daily. The material sequenced was CD8+ T cells sorted from blood, taken at week 4, from a patient treated with tofacitinib. These receptors originate from a human donor with alopecia areata.

The gene calls are TRBV27 and TRBJ1-1; D might be TRBD1 (5 bases). Germline V gives CDR1 MNHEY, CDR2 SMNVEV (reference sequence). V lost 5 bases and J lost 3, with 13 bases in between. The CDR3 extends over 14 amino acids. CDR3 protein: CASSARGDYTEAFF. The CDR3 region has the DNA TGTGCCAGCAGTGCAAGGGGCGACTACACTGAAGCTTTCTTT.

This sequence joins TRBV13 and TRBJ1-1, with unresolved D. Deletions cut 4 bases from V and 0 bases from J, with 3 bases between. The CDR3 consists of 12 residues. CDR1 and CDR2 from the germline V gene are PRHDT and FYEKMQ (reference sequence). The CDR3, as DNA: TGTGCCAGCAGCTACATGAACACTGAAGCTTTCTTT. Translating it yields CASSYMNTEAFF.

V usage is TRBV6-5 and J usage is TRBJ2-1, with a possible D match to TRBD1 (5 bases). CDR1 is MNHEY and CDR2 is SVGAGI in the germline V gene. The V end was cut by 8 bases, the J end by 5 bases, with 16 bases between. CDR3 length: 14 amino acids. Here the CDR3 reads CASVQRGANNEQFF. CDR3 DNA: TGTGCCAGCGTTCAGCGTGGGGCTAACAATGAGCAGTTCTTC.

As to this clone: The sample has other DNA sequences that encode this CDR3 too. The chain is built from TRBV5-6 and TRBJ2-7; possibly TRBD1 for D (6 bases). Germline V CDR1 and CDR2: SGHDT, YYEEEE. The CDR3 is 13 residues long. Deletions cut 4 bases from V and 6 bases from J, with 14 bases between. CDR3 sequence: CASSLNQGSEQYF. The DNA for the CDR3 is TGTGCCAGCAGCCTGAATCAGGGGAGCGAGCAGTACTTC.

The chain uses TRBV27 and TRBJ2-7; maybe TRBD2 (6 bases). V was clipped by 3 bases and J by 0 bases, with 12 bases between them. Germline CDR1 and CDR2: MNHEY and SMNVEV (reference sequence). The CDR3 is 15 residues long. The CDR3 reads CASSLRMGGSYEQYF. The CDR3 bases are TGTGCCAGCAGTTTGAGGATGGGGGGCTCCTACGAGCAGTACTTC.

The chain carries TRBV4-1 and TRBJ2-7; 9 nucleotides line up with TRBD1. With 7 bases clipped from V and 2 bases from J, the junction kept 12 bases outside the gene matches. From germline, CDR1 is MGHRA and CDR2 YSYEKL. CDR3 size: 16 residues. The CDR3 coding sequence is TGCGCCAGCACCGCAGGGGCGGGACAGGGTGCCTACGAGCAGTACTTC. Its protein is CASTAGAGQGAYEQYF.

This chain links TRBV5-1 with TRBJ2-3; TRBD2 matches 9 bases. Per the germline V gene, CDR1 is SGHRS and CDR2 is YFSETQ. Losses at the gene ends were 0 bases for V and 2 bases for J; bases not matched to a gene: 4. The CDR3 contains 16 residues. CDR3 region: CASSLALAGNTDTQYF. Here the CDR3 DNA reads TGCGCCAGCAGCTTGGCTCTAGCGGGGAACACAGATACGCAGTATTTT.

V usage is TRBV25-1 and J usage is TRBJ2-5; maybe TRBD2 (6 bases). V lost 1 base to trimming and J lost 2 bases, with 14 bases between them. In germline, CDR1 is MGHDK, CDR2 SYGVNS. The CDR3 spans 16 residues. The CDR3 DNA is TGTGCCAGCAGTGAATCGGTCCTAGCGCTACAAGAGACCCAGTACTTC. Amino acids: CASSESVLALQETQYF.

V and J are TRBV27 and TRBJ2-1; 8 bases are a match to TRBD1. CDR1 and CDR2 (germline): MNHEY, SMNVEV (reference sequence). J gave up 0 bases and V 4 bases, and 2 bases lay outside the gene matches. The CDR3 is 15 residues long. The CDR3 nucleotides are TGTGCCAGCAGTTACGGACAGGGCTCCTACAATGAGCAGTTCTTC. Translated, it gives CASSYGQGSYNEQFF.

The chain couples TRBV19 to TRBJ1-5; weak D call: TRBD1 (5 bases). CDR1 and CDR2 from the germline V gene are LNHDA and SQIVND (reference sequence). The CDR3 spans 13 residues. Trimming shortened V by 3 bases and J by 4 bases, and 7 bases separated the two germline ends. CDR3 sequence (DNA): TGTGCCAGTAGTATGGGGGGGAATCAGCCCCAGCATTTT. Protein product: CASSMGGNQPQHF.

This sequence joins TRBV30 and TRBJ2-4; no firm D call. Looked up from germline, CDR1 is GTSNPN and CDR2 is SVGIG (reference sequence). V lost 2 bases and J lost 1, with 6 bases in between. This CDR3 contains 13 residues. In DNA, the CDR3 is TGTGCCTGGAGTCTAATCGCCAAAAACATTCAGTACTTC. Protein sequence: CAWSLIAKNIQYF.

The chain recombines TRBV4-2 with TRBJ2-1; TRBD2 matches at 8 bases. V was clipped by 0 bases and J by 7 bases; unmatched bases: 17. The CDR3 covers 19 residues. The germline V gene has CDR1 LGHNA and CDR2 YNFKEQ. CDR3 residues: CASSQEIVPTGTRENEQFF. The CDR3, as DNA: TGTGCCAGCAGCCAAGAGATTGTACCCACCGGGACTAGAGAAAATGAGCAGTTCTTC.

V usage is TRBV6-5 and J usage is TRBJ2-3, with D maybe TRBD1 (6 bases). The germline gives CDR1 MNHEY, CDR2 SVGAGI. This CDR3 contains 16 residues. The ends were cut back, 4 bases at V and 0 bases at J, with 14 bases in the middle. CDR3 sequence reads: CASSWTVPTSTDTQYF. The CDR3 bases are TGTGCCAGCAGTTGGACAGTTCCCACTAGCACAGATACGCAGTATTTT.

The V and J genes are TRBV11-2 and TRBJ2-5; D possibly corresponds to TRBD2 (6 bases). The CDR3 consists of 15 residues. V dropped 5 bases and J dropped 1 base, with 14 bases sitting between them. Germline assignment: CDR1 SGHAT and CDR2 FQNNGV. The CDR3 DNA follows: TGTGCCAGCAGCCCCGGGGGTGGTAGCCAAGAGACCCAGTACTTC. This codes for CASSPGGGSQETQYF.

The chain joins TRBV6-1 to TRBJ2-1, with 7 bases that match TRBD2. In germline, CDR1 is MNHNS, CDR2 SASEGT. This CDR3 is built from 15 residues. V gave up 2 bases and J gave up 3 bases; unmatched junction bases: 4. The CDR3 reads CASSEYGEGYNEQFF. The CDR3, as DNA: TGTGCCAGCAGTGAATACGGGGAGGGCTACAATGAGCAGTTCTTC.

The chain carries TRBV29-1 and TRBJ2-1, with D possibly TRBD2 on 5 matching bases. Trimming removed 7 bases from V and 5 bases from J, with 6 bases in between. Germline CDR1 and CDR2: SQVTM and ANQGSEA. The CDR3 spans 10 residues. CDR3 loop: CSAGDNEQFF. The DNA for the CDR3 is TGCAGCGCCGGGGACAATGAGCAGTTCTTC.

V gene TRBV7-2 combines with J gene TRBJ2-7; no firm D call. The CDR3 consists of 14 residues. Trimming stripped 1 base from V and 3 bases from J, with 10 bases between. The germline V gene encodes CDR1 SGHTA and CDR2 FQGNSA. CDR3 region: CASSLGQLVYEQYF. As DNA, the CDR3 is TGTGCCAGCAGCTTAGGGCAGTTGGTCTACGAGCAGTACTTC. Full variable domain (outside the CDR3, taken from reference TRBV7-2 and TRBJ2-7): GAGVSQSPSNKVTEKGKDVELRCDPISGHTALYWYRQSLGQGLEFLIYFQGNSAPDKSGLPSDRFSAERTGGSVSTLTIQRTQQEDSAVYLCASSLGQLVYEQYFGPGTRLTVT.